Presented here are 23 T cell receptor beta chains from one specimen sequenced in a study of regulatory T cells in long-lasting Graves disease. Library construction for TCR beta used iRepertoire HTBI primers and Arm-PCR of CDR3 regions. One entry per CDR3 protein results from TCRdb running MiXCR on the multiplex PCR reads. The data hold more than 300,000 distinct CDR3 sequences, with approximately 25% observed a single time. Time point meaning: persistent/refractory GD, antithyroid drugs over 5 years with positive TRAb. PBMCs were the source of the RNA used for TCR sequencing. This specimen consisted of peripheral blood mononuclear cells (PBMCs), obtained when the disease was refractory, from a patient treated with antithyroid drugs. The receptors here all came from a woman in her 40s with Graves disease.

This chain joins TRBV12-3 or TRBV12-4 and TRBJ1-5; D may be TRBD1 (6 bases). The V end was cut by 5 bases, the J end by 7 bases, with 15 bases between. The length of the CDR3 is 14 residues. The CDR3 protein is CASSHRVERQPQHF. The DNA of the CDR3 is TGTGCCAGCAGTCACAGGGTAGAAAGACAGCCCCAGCATTTT.

There are a few counts of this clonotype. The chain recombines TRBV4-1 with TRBJ1-4; the D is unclear. The CDR3 sequence is 13 residues long. CDR1 and CDR2 (germline): MGHRA, YSYEKL. Between the trimmed V and J ends, which lost 4 bases and 8 bases, there was a span of 11 bases. CDR3 DNA sequence: TGCGCCAGCAGCCTCGTCGGATTGGAAAAACTGTTTTTT. Its translation is CASSLVGLEKLFF.

Written as DNA, the CDR3 is TGCGCCAGCAGCTCGACCGCCGGGACTAGGTGGTACGAGCAGTACTTC. As protein: CASSSTAGTRWYEQYF. This chain uses TRBV5-1 with TRBJ2-7, with TRBD2 matching over 8 bases. The V and J ends lost 3 bases and 4 bases, in that order; junction bases with no gene match: 12. Germline loops: CDR1 SGHRS, CDR2 YFSETQ. The CDR3 covers 16 residues.

This rearrangement joins TRBV6-1 to TRBJ2-7; D remains unclear. V was cut by 11 bases and J by 8 bases, with 19 bases left in between. Germline CDR1 MNHNS, CDR2 SASEGT. The CDR3 contains 12 residues. The CDR3 nucleotides read TGTGCCGGCGCCCTTAGGAGACTCCAGCAGTACTTC. This sequence encodes CAGALRRLQQYF.

This clonotype has more than one count but fewer than ten. The chain recombines TRBV20-1 with TRBJ1-3; perhaps TRBD1 as D (6 bases). Germline-derived CDR1 and CDR2 are DFQATT and SNEGSKA (reference sequence). V was trimmed by 4 bases and J by 0 bases, leaving 10 bases between them. The CDR3 runs to 14 residues. CDR3 in DNA: TGCAGTGCTACACAGGGAATCTCTGGAAACACCATATATTTT. Protein sequence: CSATQGISGNTIYF.

The rearrangement joins TRBV12-3 or TRBV12-4 to TRBJ1-3, with a possible D match to TRBD1 (5 bases). CDR3 length equals 17 residues. Trimming took 2 bases from V and 4 from J, leaving 18 bases between them. The chain's CDR3 is CASSLKIWGSGGNTIYF. For the CDR3, the DNA is TGTGCCAGCAGTTTAAAGATCTGGGGCTCTGGAGGAAACACCATATATTTT.

The sample holds a few counts of this clonotype. V and J are TRBV20-1 and TRBJ1-4; unclear D gene. Germline CDR1 and CDR2: DFQATT and SNEGSKA (reference sequence). V lost 0 bases, J lost 8 bases, and 16 bases lay in between. The CDR3 length is 15 residues. The CDR3 sequence is CSARDPLALGEKLFF. Written as DNA, the CDR3 is TGCAGTGCTAGAGACCCCCTGGCATTGGGGGAAAAACTGTTTTTT.

This clonotype was counted between two and nine times. V usage is TRBV4-1 and J usage is TRBJ1-1, with D perhaps matching TRBD1 (5 bases). The germline CDR1 and CDR2 sequences are MGHRA and YSYEKL. V lost 0 bases, J lost 5 bases, and 7 bases lay in between. This CDR3 region has 13 residues. The CDR3 DNA sequence: TGCGCCAGCAGCCAAGATGGGGGAACTGAAGCTTTCTTT. Protein sequence: CASSQDGGTEAFF.

The chain joins TRBV27 to TRBJ1-4; D ambiguous. Germline V gives CDR1 MNHEY, CDR2 SMNVEV (reference sequence). The CDR3 consists of 14 residues. Trimming removed 6 bases at V and 8 bases at J, with 16 bases between. In DNA form, the CDR3 reads TGTGCCAGCAGGAGCCCTACCTTTGGGGAAAAACTGTTTTTT. It translates to CASRSPTFGEKLFF.

This sequence joins TRBV5-1 and TRBJ2-5; tentatively, D is TRBD1 (6 bases). Looked up from germline, CDR1 is SGHRS and CDR2 is YFSETQ. Trimming left V 0 bases short and J 2 bases short, with 8 bases between. The CDR3 length is 14 residues. CDR3 loop: CASSLEDRQETQYF. The CDR3 DNA reads as TGCGCCAGCAGCTTGGAGGACAGACAAGAGACCCAGTACTTC.

At least ten counts were recorded for this clonotype. This chain links TRBV11-2 with TRBJ2-7; D gene uncertain. The V gene's germline CDR1 is SGHAT and CDR2 FQNNGV. The CDR3 loop spans 13 amino acids. The ends were cut back, 7 bases at V and 0 bases at J, with 10 bases in the middle. CDR3 sequence: CASKRLSSYEQYF. For the CDR3, the DNA is TGTGCCAGCAAGCGTTTAAGCTCCTACGAGCAGTACTTC.

V is TRBV7-3 and J is TRBJ1-4, with 7 bases lining up with TRBD1. Germline-derived CDR1 and CDR2 are SGHTA and FQGTGA. The length of the CDR3 is 15 residues. Trimming took 3 bases from V and 5 from J; bases not matched to a gene: 6. CDR3 nucleotides: TGTGCCAGCAGCTTTTGGGACAGCCACAATGAAAAACTGTTTTTT. It is translated as CASSFWDSHNEKLFF. Variable domain in full (rest from reference TRBV7-3 and TRBJ1-4): GAGVSQTPSNKVTEKGKYVELRCDPISGHTALYWYRQSLGQGPEFLIYFQGTGAADDSGLPNDRFFAVRPEGSVSTLKIQRTERGDSAVYLCASSFWDSHNEKLFFGSGTQLSVL.

By its share, this clonotype is medium-sized. The chain carries TRBV13 and TRBJ2-7; TRBD2 matches 13 bases. Germline V lookup: CDR1 PRHDT, CDR2 FYEKMQ (reference sequence). The CDR3 loop spans 15 amino acids. The V gene end was trimmed by 5 bases and the J gene end by 5 bases; junction bases not matched to a gene: 6. The CDR3 protein is CASSTRTSGSHEQYF. The CDR3 DNA is TGTGCCAGCAGCACCCGGACTAGCGGGAGCCACGAGCAGTACTTC.

The sample holds many counts of this clonotype. The J gene is TRBJ1-5, the V gene TRBV28; D uncertain. The V and J ends lost 5 bases and 2 bases respectively, with 19 bases between them. Germline V gene lookup returns CDR1 MDHEN and CDR2 SYDVKM. This CDR3 spans 17 amino acids. The CDR3 spells CASSLLWRGRGNQPQHF. The CDR3 nucleotides are TGTGCCAGCAGTCTACTATGGCGAGGGAGGGGCAATCAGCCCCAGCATTTT.

The chain employs TRBV28 and TRBJ2-1; possibly TRBD2 for D (6 bases). The CDR3 contains 15 residues. CDR1 and CDR2 (germline): MDHEN, SYDVKM. V was trimmed by 5 bases and J by 7 bases, leaving 18 bases between them. The CDR3 coding sequence is TGTGCCAGCAGTATACTAGCAGCGAGGATAAATGAGCAGTTCTTC. Translating it yields CASSILAARINEQFF.

V usage is TRBV11-2 and J usage is TRBJ2-2; 11 bases line up with TRBD2. The trim removed 4 bases at V and 0 bases at J, leaving 4 bases unmatched. The CDR3 is 17 amino acids. Germline CDR1 reads SGHAT; CDR2 reads FQNNGV. This CDR3 is CASSSGTSGANTGELFF. The CDR3 coding sequence is TGTGCCAGCAGCTCCGGGACTAGCGGAGCGAACACCGGGGAGCTGTTTTTT.

The gene calls are TRBV6-5 and TRBJ2-5; maybe TRBD2 (5 bases). This CDR3 region has 14 residues. Germline values: CDR1 MNHEY, CDR2 SVGAGI. Between the trimmed V and J ends, which lost 2 bases and 5 bases, there was a span of 12 bases. This CDR3 is CASSYQRRLETQYF. The CDR3 DNA is TGTGCCAGCAGTTACCAGCGGCGCCTTGAGACCCAGTACTTC.

This clonotype came up a few times. This chain uses TRBV20-1 with TRBJ1-1; 7 bases map to TRBD1. Germline V gene sequence: CDR1 DFQATT, CDR2 SNEGSKA (reference sequence). CDR3 length: 17 amino acids. V shed 0 bases and J 1 base; nucleotides not matched to a gene: 11. The CDR3 loop is CSARERGRLLRNTEAFF. DNA for the CDR3: TGCAGTGCTAGAGAAAGGGGGCGCTTACTACGGAACACTGAAGCTTTCTTT.

This clonotype appeared many times. The V gene is TRBV12-3 or TRBV12-4, the J gene TRBJ1-4; 9 positions match TRBD1. The CDR3 is 19 amino acids. V trimming: 7 bases; J trimming: 0 bases; junction bases outside the gene matches: 15. DNA of the CDR3: TGTGCCAGCAAACATTACCACAGGGGGCTGGGGGCAACTAATGAAAAACTGTTTTTT. It translates to CASKHYHRGLGATNEKLFF.

This clonotype was seen repeatedly, ten times or more. The V call is TRBV10-1, the J call TRBJ1-1; a weak D match, TRBD1 (5 bases). Trimming removed 7 bases from V and 8 bases from J, with 8 bases in between. The germline gives CDR1 WNHNN, CDR2 SYGVQD (reference sequence). The CDR3 covers 10 residues. The CDR3 bases are TGCGCCAGCACTTGGACAGAAGCTTTCTTT. Translation gives CASTWTEAFF.

The chain recombines TRBV5-1 with TRBJ2-1; D could derive from TRBD1 or TRBD2 (7 bases each). The V gene lost 4 bases and the J gene lost 7 bases, with 21 bases spanning the gap. This CDR3 comprises 16 residues. Germline assignment: CDR1 SGHRS and CDR2 YFSETQ. DNA for the CDR3: TGCGCCAGCAGCACCAGGGGGGGAAGTTATTCGAATGAGCAGTTCTTC. Translation: CASSTRGGSYSNEQFF. Variable domain in full (rest from reference TRBV5-1 and TRBJ2-1): KAGVTQTPRYLIKTRGQQVTLSCSPISGHRSVSWYQQTPGQGLQFLFEYFSETQRNKGNFPGRFSGRQFSNSRSEMNVSTLELGDSALYLCASSTRGGSYSNEQFFGPGTRLTVL.

This clonotype turned up a few times. The chain joins TRBV2 to TRBJ1-6; 7 bases are shared with TRBD1. The CDR3 contains 15 residues. Unmatched junction bases numbered 7, after V lost 3 bases and J lost 8 bases. The germline CDR1 and CDR2 sequences are SNHLY and FYNNEI. The CDR3 here is CASSEQQGWYSPLHF. The DNA for the CDR3 is TGTGCCAGCAGTGAGCAACAGGGGTGGTATTCACCCCTCCACTTT.

This clonotype came up many times. The rearrangement uses TRBV28 and TRBJ2-7; 8 bases match TRBD2. Germline CDR1 and CDR2: MDHEN and SYDVKM. V was clipped by 5 bases and J by 5 bases; unmatched bases: 11. The length of the CDR3 is 15 residues. The CDR3 sequence: CASSPPQRERNEQYF. The CDR3 region has the DNA TGTGCCAGCAGTCCCCCACAGCGGGAGAGGAACGAGCAGTACTTC.